Following are 18 T cell receptor beta chains from one sample sequenced in a study of shared clonotypes between healthy human individuals. Measured with immunoSEQ multiplex PCR; TCRdb has only the in-frame clones, and not every one. The profile shows roughly 2,500,000 clones, 80% to 95% of them singletons. Sample: naive CD4+ T cells from PBMCs. The subset: CD45RA+ positively selected. The origin of the receptors is a man aged 18 to 30 in good health. Some clones in this sample may be carry-over from other donors' samples.

This rearrangement joins TRBV28 to TRBJ1-5; 7 nucleotides match TRBD1. This CDR3 has 15 residues. In germline, CDR1 is MDHEN, CDR2 SYDVKM. V dropped 7 bases and J dropped 4; count of bases not matched to a gene: 10. The CDR3 nucleotides are TGTGCCAGCACCCAGCAGCAGGGGGTAAATCAGCCCCAGCATTTT. Its translation is CASTQQQGVNQPQHF.

This clone was recorded only once. This chain joins TRBV27 and TRBJ1-2, with D perhaps TRBD1 (5 bases). V lost 5 bases and J lost 6, with 16 bases in between. Per the germline V gene, CDR1 is MNHEY and CDR2 is SMNVEV (reference sequence). The CDR3 is 14 residues long. The CDR3 sequence is CASSPAGGRDGYTF. CDR3 nucleotides: TGTGCCAGCAGTCCGGCCGGGGGGAGAGATGGCTACACCTTC.

This chain joins TRBV7-9 and TRBJ1-3; TRBD1 is a possible D gene (5 bases). CDR1 SEHNR and CDR2 FQNEAQ come from the germline V gene (reference sequence). V was clipped by 6 bases and J by 7 bases, with 7 bases between them. The CDR3 totals 11 residues. The CDR3 DNA is TGTGCCAGCAGTGAGGGGAACACCATATATTTT. This encodes CASSEGNTIYF. Filled out from reference TRBV7-9 and TRBJ1-3, the complete variable domain reads DTGVSQNPRHKITKRGQNVTFRCDPISEHNRLYWYRQTLGQGPEFLTYFQNEAQLEKSRLLSDRFSAERPKGSFSTLEIQRTEQGDSAMYLCASSEGNTIYFGEGSWLTVV.

This clone was seen a single time. The V gene is TRBV29-1, the J gene TRBJ2-7; 10 nucleotides line up with TRBD2. The germline CDR1 and CDR2 sequences are SQVTM and ANQGSEA. CDR3 length equals 12 residues. With V trimmed by 8 bases and J by 3 bases, 4 bases remained unmatched. The CDR3 nucleotides are TGCAGCCCCCGGACTAGCGGCTACGAGCAGTACTTC. Amino acids: CSPRTSGYEQYF.

This chain uses TRBV30 with TRBJ2-5; perhaps TRBD1 as D (5 bases). This CDR3 comprises 16 residues. V lost 3 bases to trimming and J lost 1 base, with 18 bases between them. Per germline, CDR1 GTSNPN and CDR2 SVGIG (reference sequence). The CDR3 loop reads CAWRGTGFTSQETQYF. The CDR3 DNA is TGTGCCTGGAGGGGTACAGGCTTCACCTCCCAAGAGACCCAGTACTTC.

The chain has TRBV28 and TRBJ2-6; weak D call: TRBD1 (5 bases). Germline assignment: CDR1 MDHEN and CDR2 SYDVKM. The CDR3 is 15 residues long. CDR3 protein: CACSPWGGGANVLTF. As DNA, the CDR3 is TGTGCTTGTAGTCCTTGGGGCGGTGGGGCCAACGTCCTGACTTTC.

The chain links TRBV5-6 to TRBJ1-2, with a possible D match to TRBD1 (5 bases). CDR1 and CDR2 (germline): SGHDT, YYEEEE. V was shortened by 1 base and J by 2 bases, with 15 bases between the two germline ends. This CDR3 region has 16 residues. Written as DNA, the CDR3 is TGTGCCAGCAGCTTGCTGGACTATGACAGAAACTATGGCTACACCTTC. Its protein is CASSLLDYDRNYGYTF.

The chain employs TRBV5-1 and TRBJ1-1, with D possibly TRBD1 on 6 matching bases. CDR1 is SGHRS, CDR2 YFSETQ, per germline. The CDR3 runs 13 residues. V was pared by 4 bases and J by 5 bases, with 12 bases between. This CDR3 is CASSTTGRTEAFF. In DNA form, the CDR3 reads TGCGCCAGCAGCACGACAGGCCGTACTGAAGCTTTCTTT.

The chain recombines TRBV2 with TRBJ1-4; the match to TRBD1 covers 7 bases. Germline V lookup: CDR1 SNHLY, CDR2 FYNNEI. V dropped 5 bases and J dropped 3; count of bases not matched to a gene: 3. CDR3 length equals 14 residues. The CDR3: CASSWDSPNEKLFF. Here the CDR3 DNA reads TGTGCCAGCAGTTGGGACAGCCCTAATGAAAAACTGTTTTTT.

This chain connects TRBV5-1 to TRBJ2-5; D ambiguous. The CDR3 spans 15 residues. Germline lookup yields CDR1 SGHRS and CDR2 YFSETQ. The V and J ends lost 1 base and 5 bases respectively, with 15 bases between them. CDR3 protein: CASSLSGDGPETQYF. The CDR3, as DNA: TGCGCCAGCAGCTTGTCTGGCGATGGTCCCGAGACCCAGTACTTC.

The genes are TRBV6-6 and TRBJ1-5; D unclear. V was cut by 6 bases and J by 3 bases, with 18 bases left in between. Germline V gene lookup returns CDR1 MNHNY and CDR2 SVGAGI (reference sequence). This CDR3 region has 16 residues. CDR3 bases: TGTGCCAGCAGCCGGGGAGGGAACCCCCACAATCAGCCCCAGCATTTT. Amino acid sequence: CASSRGGNPHNQPQHF.

This chain uses TRBV6-6 with TRBJ1-5, with D maybe TRBD1 (6 bases). The CDR3 is 14 amino acids. V shed 2 bases and J shed 6 bases, with 11 bases lying between them. The V gene's germline CDR1 is MNHNY and CDR2 SVGAGI (reference sequence). The CDR3 reads CASSYRGGSQPQHF. CDR3 sequence (DNA): TGTGCCAGCAGTTACAGGGGGGGGTCTCAGCCCCAGCATTTT.

The V call is TRBV7-2, the J call TRBJ2-1; D remains ambiguous. V dropped 2 bases and J dropped 10 bases, with 15 bases sitting between them. This CDR3 has 14 residues. Germline V CDR1 and CDR2: SGHTA, FQGNSA. The CDR3 protein is CASSLRAFRSEQFF. DNA for the CDR3: TGTGCCAGCAGCTTACGCGCCTTTAGGTCGGAGCAGTTCTTC.

The chain carries TRBV7-6 and TRBJ2-1; D unclear. CDR3 length: 15 residues. Germline V gene data show CDR1 as SGHVS and CDR2 as FNYEAQ. V lost 1 base, J lost 0 bases, and 7 bases lay in between. In DNA form, the CDR3 reads TGTGCCAGCAGCTTAGGGTTGAGCTCCTACAATGAGCAGTTCTTC. It is translated as CASSLGLSSYNEQFF.

The rearrangement joins TRBV11-2 to TRBJ1-1, with D perhaps TRBD1 (5 bases). Germline CDR1 is SGHAT and CDR2 is FQNNGV. The CDR3 is made up of 15 amino acids. V gave up 3 bases and J gave up 5 bases, with 16 bases separating them. DNA of the CDR3: TGTGCCAGCAGCTTGGCTGAGAGGGGTCGAACTGAAGCTTTCTTT. This translates into CASSLAERGRTEAFF.

The chain joins TRBV7-8 to TRBJ2-4, with TRBD2 matching 12 bases. The CDR3 is 16 amino acids. Germline CDR1 and CDR2: SGHVS and FQNEAQ. Trimming at V came to 5 bases and at J to 6 bases, leaving 8 bases not matched to a gene. CDR3 region: CASSPRTSGTGNIQYF. CDR3 DNA: TGTGCCAGCAGCCCCCGGACTAGCGGGACGGGAAACATTCAGTACTTC. Full variable domain (missing parts from reference TRBV7-8 and TRBJ2-4): GAGVSQSPRYKVAKRGQDVALRCDPISGHVSLFWYQQALGQGPEFLTYFQNEAQLDKSGLPSDRFFAERPEGSVSTLKIQRTQQEDSAVYLCASSPRTSGTGNIQYFGAGTRLSVL.

This clone has just one count. The chain is built from TRBV11-3 and TRBJ2-7; maybe TRBD2 (6 bases). Trimming removed 4 bases from V and 2 bases from J, with 18 bases in between. The CDR3 consists of 16 residues. In germline, CDR1 is SGHNT, CDR2 YENEEA. In DNA form, the CDR3 reads TGTGCCAGCAGCTCCATAGGGGAGGTCAATCCCTACGAGCAGTACTTC. Its protein is CASSSIGEVNPYEQYF.

The genes are TRBV7-3 and TRBJ2-1, with TRBD2 identical over 7 bases. Germline-derived CDR1 and CDR2 are SGHTA and FQGTGA. After removal of 5 bases from V and 3 bases from J, the junction contained 4 bases not matched to a gene. This CDR3 spans 14 amino acids. The CDR3 sequence is CASSPGLVYNEQFF. The CDR3 DNA sequence: TGTGCCAGCAGCCCCGGACTAGTCTACAATGAGCAGTTCTTC.